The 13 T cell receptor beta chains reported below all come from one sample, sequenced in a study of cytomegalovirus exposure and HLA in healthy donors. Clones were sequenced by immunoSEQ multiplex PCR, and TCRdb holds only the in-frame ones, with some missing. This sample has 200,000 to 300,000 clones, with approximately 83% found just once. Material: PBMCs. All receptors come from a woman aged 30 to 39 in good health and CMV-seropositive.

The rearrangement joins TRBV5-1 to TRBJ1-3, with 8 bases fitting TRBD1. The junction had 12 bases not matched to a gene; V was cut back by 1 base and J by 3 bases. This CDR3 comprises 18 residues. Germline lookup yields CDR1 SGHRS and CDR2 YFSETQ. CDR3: CASSLYAGGIGDGNTIYF. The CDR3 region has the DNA TGCGCCAGCAGCTTGTATGCAGGGGGCATAGGAGATGGAAACACCATATATTTT.

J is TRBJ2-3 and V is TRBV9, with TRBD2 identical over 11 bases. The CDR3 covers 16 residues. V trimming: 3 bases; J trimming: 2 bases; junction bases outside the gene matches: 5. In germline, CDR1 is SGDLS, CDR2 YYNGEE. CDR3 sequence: CASSETSGDLTDTQYF. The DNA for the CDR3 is TGTGCCAGCAGCGAGACTAGCGGGGACCTCACAGATACGCAGTATTTT.

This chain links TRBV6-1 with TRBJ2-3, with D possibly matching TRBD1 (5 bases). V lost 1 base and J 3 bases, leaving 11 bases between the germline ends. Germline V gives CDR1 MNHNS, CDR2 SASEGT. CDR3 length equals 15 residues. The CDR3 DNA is TGTGCCAGCAGTGAAGGTCTAGGGGTAACAGATACGCAGTATTTT. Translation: CASSEGLGVTDTQYF.

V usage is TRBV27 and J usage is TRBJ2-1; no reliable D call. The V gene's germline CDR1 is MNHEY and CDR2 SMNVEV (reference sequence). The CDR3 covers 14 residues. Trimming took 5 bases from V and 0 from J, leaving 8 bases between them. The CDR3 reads CASSDDSSYNEQFF. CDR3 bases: TGTGCCAGCAGTGACGACTCCTCCTACAATGAGCAGTTCTTC.

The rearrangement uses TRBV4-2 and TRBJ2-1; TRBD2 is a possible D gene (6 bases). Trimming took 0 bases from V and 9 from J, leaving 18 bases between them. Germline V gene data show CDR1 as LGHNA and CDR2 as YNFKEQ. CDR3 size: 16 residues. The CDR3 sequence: CASSQDMEGRRGEQFF. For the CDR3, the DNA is TGTGCCAGCAGCCAAGATATGGAGGGGCGCCGGGGTGAGCAGTTCTTC.

The CDR3 is CASSLLGEIKNIQYF. CDR3 nucleotides: TGTGCCAGCAGTCTCCTCGGGGAGATCAAAAACATTCAGTACTTC. The V call is TRBV27, the J call TRBJ2-4, with D possibly matching TRBD2 (5 bases). The V end was cut by 5 bases, the J end by 3 bases, with 14 bases between. Germline V gives CDR1 MNHEY, CDR2 SMNVEV (reference sequence). This CDR3 region has 15 residues.

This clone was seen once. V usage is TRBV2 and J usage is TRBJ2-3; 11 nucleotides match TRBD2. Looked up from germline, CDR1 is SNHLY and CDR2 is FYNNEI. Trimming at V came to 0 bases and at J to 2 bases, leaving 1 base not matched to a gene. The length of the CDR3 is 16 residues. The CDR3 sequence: CASSEASGRATDTQYF. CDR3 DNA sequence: TGTGCCAGCAGTGAAGCTAGCGGGAGGGCCACAGATACGCAGTATTTT.

CDR3 in DNA: TGTGCCAGCAGCGTAGGGTCGGGGAGCACCGGGGAGCTGTTTTTT. This codes for CASSVGSGSTGELFF. The gene calls are TRBV9 and TRBJ2-2, with D perhaps TRBD2 (5 bases). CDR3 size: 15 residues. Germline-derived CDR1 and CDR2 are SGDLS and YYNGEE. Trimming took off 0 bases at V and 4 bases at J, with 10 bases between the two ends.

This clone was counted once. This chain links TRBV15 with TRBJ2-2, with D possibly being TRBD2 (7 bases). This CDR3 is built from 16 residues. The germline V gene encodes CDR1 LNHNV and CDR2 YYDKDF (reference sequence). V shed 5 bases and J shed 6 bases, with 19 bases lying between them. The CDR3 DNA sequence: TGTGCCACCAGCGACGAGATTCGGGGGGCGGCCGGGGAGCTGTTTTTT. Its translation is CATSDEIRGAAGELFF. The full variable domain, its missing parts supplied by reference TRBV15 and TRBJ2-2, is DAMVIQNPRYQVTQFGKPVTLSCSQTLNHNVMYWYQQKSSQAPKLLFHYYDKDFNNEADTPDNFQSRRPNTSFCFLDIRSPGLGDTAMYLCATSDEIRGAAGELFFGEGSRLTVL.

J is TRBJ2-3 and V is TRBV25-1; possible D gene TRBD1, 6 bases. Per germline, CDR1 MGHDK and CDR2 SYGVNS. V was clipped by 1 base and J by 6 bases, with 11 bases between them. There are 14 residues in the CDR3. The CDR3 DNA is TGTGCCAGCAGTGAATTCACAGGGTCCGATACGCAGTATTTT. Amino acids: CASSEFTGSDTQYF.

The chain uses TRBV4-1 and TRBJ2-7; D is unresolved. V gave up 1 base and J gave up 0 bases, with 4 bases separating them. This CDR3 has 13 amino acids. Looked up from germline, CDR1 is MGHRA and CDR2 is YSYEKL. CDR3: CASSQASSYEQYF. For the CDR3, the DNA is TGCGCCAGCAGCCAAGCGAGCTCCTACGAGCAGTACTTC.

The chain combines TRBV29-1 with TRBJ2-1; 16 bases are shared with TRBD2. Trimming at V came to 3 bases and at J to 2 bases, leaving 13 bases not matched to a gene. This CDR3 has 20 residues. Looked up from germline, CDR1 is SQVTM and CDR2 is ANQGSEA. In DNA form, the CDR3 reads TGCAGCGTTGACTTTAAGGGACTAGCGGGAGGGCCTCGGGCCTACAATGAGCAGTTCTTC. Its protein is CSVDFKGLAGGPRAYNEQFF.

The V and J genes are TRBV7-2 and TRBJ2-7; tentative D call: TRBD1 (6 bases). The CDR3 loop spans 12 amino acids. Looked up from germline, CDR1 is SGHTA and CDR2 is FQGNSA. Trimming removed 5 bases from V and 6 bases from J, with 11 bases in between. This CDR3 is CASSARGGEQYF. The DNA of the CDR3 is TGTGCCAGCAGCGCGAGAGGGGGCGAGCAGTACTTC.